This T cell receptor (beta chain) was documented in a study of T cells in Graves' hyperthyroidism and ophthalmopathy. The CDR3 consists of 15 residues. V lost 7 bases and J lost 5; bases outside the gene matches: 13. Germline V gene lookup returns CDR1 SEHNR and CDR2 FQNEAQ (reference sequence). Amplification of TCR beta CDR3 regions used RNA as the template. A set of HTBI primers served as the primers for a first-round RT-PCR of the TCR CDR3. MiXCR, applied by TCRdb to the multiplex PCR reads, yields one record per CDR3 protein. Among approximately 380,000 distinct CDR3 sequences, 18% were seen once, and the ten largest hold over 35%. General study results and limits: A model built on 13 V-J features separated ophthalmopathy from stable hyperthyroidism.

Enrolled ophthalmopathy patients presented with a Clinical Activity Score of at least 3, a NOSPECS grade of at least 4, and disease duration under 3 months. The table lists this clonotype with many counts. Its specificity is not known. This sequence was found in a man aged 18 to 29 with Graves' ophthalmopathy. This chain uses TRBV7-9 with TRBJ2-5; the match to TRBD1 covers 7 bases. Sequencing was performed on blood. For the CDR3, the DNA is TGTGCCAGCAACCTCGCCGGGACAGCCGGGGAGACCCAGTACTTC. Translation gives CASNLAGTAGETQYF.